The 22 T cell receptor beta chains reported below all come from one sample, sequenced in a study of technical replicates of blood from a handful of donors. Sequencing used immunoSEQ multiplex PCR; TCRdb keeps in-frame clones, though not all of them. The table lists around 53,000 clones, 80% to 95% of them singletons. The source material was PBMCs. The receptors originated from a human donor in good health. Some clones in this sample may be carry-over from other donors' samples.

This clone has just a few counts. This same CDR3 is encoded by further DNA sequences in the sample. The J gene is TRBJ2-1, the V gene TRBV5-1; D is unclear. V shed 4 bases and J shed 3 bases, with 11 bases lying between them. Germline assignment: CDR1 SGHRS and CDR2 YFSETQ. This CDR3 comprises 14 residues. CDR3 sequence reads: CASSPSGGYNEQFF. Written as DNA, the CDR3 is TGCGCCAGCAGCCCCTCCGGCGGCTACAATGAGCAGTTCTTC.

The CDR3 loop reads CASSLVFGGTSGGNEQFF. CDR3 bases: TGTGCCAGCAGCTTGGTTTTTGGTGGGACTAGCGGTGGCAATGAGCAGTTCTTC. The rearrangement joins TRBV5-6 to TRBJ2-1, with 11 bases lining up with TRBD2. Trimming took 0 bases from V and 6 from J; bases not matched to a gene: 11. The germline gives CDR1 SGHDT, CDR2 YYEEEE. The CDR3 is 18 residues long.

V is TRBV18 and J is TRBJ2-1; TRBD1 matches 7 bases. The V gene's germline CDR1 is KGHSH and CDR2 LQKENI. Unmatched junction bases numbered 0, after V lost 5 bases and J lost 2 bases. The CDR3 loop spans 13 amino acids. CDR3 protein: CASSGTAYNEQFF. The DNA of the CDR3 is TGTGCCAGCTCAGGGACAGCCTACAATGAGCAGTTCTTC.

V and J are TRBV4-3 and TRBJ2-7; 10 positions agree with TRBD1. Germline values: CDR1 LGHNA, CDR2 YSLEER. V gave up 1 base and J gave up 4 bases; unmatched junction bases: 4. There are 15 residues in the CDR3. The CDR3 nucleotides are TGCGCCAGCAGCCAAGCGGGACAGGGGCATTACGAGCAGTACTTC. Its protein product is CASSQAGQGHYEQYF.

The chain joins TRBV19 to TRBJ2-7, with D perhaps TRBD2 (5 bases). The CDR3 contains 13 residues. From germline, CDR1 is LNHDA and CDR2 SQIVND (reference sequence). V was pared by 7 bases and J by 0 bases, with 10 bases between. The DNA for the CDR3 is TGTGCCAGTACGGGAACGTACTCCTACGAGCAGTACTTC. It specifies CASTGTYSYEQYF.

Written as DNA, the CDR3 is TGCGCCAGCAGCCAACAGGGCAATGAGCAGTTCTTC. Translation gives CASSQQGNEQFF. The chain uses TRBV5-1 and TRBJ2-1; D may be TRBD1 (6 bases). Germline V gives CDR1 SGHRS, CDR2 YFSETQ. CDR3 length: 12 residues. V was pared by 4 bases and J by 6 bases, with 8 bases between.

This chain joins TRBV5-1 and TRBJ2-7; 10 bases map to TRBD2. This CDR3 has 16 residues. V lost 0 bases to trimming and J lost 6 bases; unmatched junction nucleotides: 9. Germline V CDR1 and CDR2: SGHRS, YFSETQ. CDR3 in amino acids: CASSLARTSGHGEQYF. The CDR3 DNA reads TGCGCCAGCAGCTTGGCCAGGACTAGCGGCCACGGCGAGCAGTACTTC.

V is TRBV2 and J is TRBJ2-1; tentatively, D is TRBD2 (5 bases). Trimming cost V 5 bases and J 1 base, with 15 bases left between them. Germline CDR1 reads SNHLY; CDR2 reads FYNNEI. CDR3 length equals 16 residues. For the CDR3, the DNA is TGTGCCAGCAGTCCTAAGGGTCGGGGATCCTACAATGAGCAGTTCTTC. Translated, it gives CASSPKGRGSYNEQFF.

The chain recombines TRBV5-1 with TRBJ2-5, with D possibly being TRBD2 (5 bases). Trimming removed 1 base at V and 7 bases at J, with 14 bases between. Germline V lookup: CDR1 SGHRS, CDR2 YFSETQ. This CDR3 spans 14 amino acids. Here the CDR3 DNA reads TGCGCCAGCAGCTTGAATTGGTCCCGGGGGACCCAGTACTTC. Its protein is CASSLNWSRGTQYF.

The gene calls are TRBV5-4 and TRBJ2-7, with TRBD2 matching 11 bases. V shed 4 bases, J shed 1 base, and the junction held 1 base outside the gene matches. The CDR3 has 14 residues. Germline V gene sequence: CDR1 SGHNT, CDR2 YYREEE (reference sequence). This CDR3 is CASSTSGGSYEQYF. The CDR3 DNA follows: TGTGCCAGCAGCACTAGCGGGGGTTCCTACGAGCAGTACTTC.

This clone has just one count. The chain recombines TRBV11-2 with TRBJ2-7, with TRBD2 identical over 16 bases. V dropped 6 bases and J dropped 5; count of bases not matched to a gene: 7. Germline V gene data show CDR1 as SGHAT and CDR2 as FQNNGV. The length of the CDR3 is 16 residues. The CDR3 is CASRGTSGRAGHEQYF. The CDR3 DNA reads TGTGCCAGCAGGGGGACTAGCGGGAGGGCCGGGCACGAGCAGTACTTC.

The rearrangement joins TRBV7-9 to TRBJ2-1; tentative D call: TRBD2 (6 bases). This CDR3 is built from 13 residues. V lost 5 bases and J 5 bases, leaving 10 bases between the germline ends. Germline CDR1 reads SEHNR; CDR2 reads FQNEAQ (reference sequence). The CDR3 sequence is CASSQGGNNEQFF. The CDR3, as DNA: TGTGCCAGCAGCCAGGGAGGCAACAATGAGCAGTTCTTC.

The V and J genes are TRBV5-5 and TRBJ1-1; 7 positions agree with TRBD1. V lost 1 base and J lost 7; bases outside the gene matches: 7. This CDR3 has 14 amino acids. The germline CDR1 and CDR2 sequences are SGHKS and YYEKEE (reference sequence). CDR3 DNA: TGTGCCAGCAGCTTGCAGCGGGGGACAGTTGAAGCTTTCTTT. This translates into CASSLQRGTVEAFF.

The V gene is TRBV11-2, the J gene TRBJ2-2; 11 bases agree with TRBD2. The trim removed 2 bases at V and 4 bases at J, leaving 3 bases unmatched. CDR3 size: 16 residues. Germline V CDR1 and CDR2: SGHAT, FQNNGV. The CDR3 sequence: CASSLPTSGATGELFF. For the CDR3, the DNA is TGTGCCAGCAGCTTACCGACTAGCGGGGCCACCGGGGAGCTGTTTTTT.

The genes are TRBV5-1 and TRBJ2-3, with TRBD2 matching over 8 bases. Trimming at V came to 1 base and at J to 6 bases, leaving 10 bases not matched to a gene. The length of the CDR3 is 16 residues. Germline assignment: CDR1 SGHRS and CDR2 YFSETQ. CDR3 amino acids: CASSLNPSGHLDTQYF. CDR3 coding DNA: TGCGCCAGCAGCTTGAATCCTAGCGGGCATTTGGATACGCAGTATTTT.

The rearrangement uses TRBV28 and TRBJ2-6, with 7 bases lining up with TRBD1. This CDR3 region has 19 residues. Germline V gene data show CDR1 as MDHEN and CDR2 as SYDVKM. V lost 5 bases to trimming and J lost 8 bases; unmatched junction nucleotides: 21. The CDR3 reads CASSQPYRGPLVPSNVLTF. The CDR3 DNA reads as TGTGCCAGCAGTCAGCCCTACAGGGGTCCCCTGGTACCGTCCAACGTCCTGACTTTC.

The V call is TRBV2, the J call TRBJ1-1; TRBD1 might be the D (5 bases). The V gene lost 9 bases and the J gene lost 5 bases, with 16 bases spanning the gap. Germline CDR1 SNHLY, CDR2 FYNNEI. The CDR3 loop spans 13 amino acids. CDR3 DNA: TGTGCCAGAAGCCTCAGGGAGGGAACTGAAGCTTTCTTT. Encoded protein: CARSLREGTEAFF.

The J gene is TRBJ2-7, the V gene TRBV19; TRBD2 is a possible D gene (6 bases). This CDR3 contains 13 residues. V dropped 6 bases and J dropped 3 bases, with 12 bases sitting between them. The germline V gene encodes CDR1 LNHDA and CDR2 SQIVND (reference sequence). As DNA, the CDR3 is TGTGCCAGTAGAAGACTAGGCTTCTACGAGCAGTACTTC. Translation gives CASRRLGFYEQYF. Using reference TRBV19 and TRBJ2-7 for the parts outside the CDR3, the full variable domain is DGGITQSPKYLFRKEGQNVTLSCEQNLNHDAMYWYRQDPGQGLRLIYYSQIVNDFQKGDIAEGYSVSREKKESFPLTVTSAQKNPTAFYLCASRRLGFYEQYFGPGTRLTVT.

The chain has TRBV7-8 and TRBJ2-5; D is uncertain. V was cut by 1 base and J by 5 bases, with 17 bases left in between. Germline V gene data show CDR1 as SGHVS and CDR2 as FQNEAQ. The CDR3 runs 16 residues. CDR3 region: CASSLVRVIPRETQYF. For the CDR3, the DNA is TGTGCCAGCAGCTTAGTCCGGGTCATCCCCCGGGAGACCCAGTACTTC.

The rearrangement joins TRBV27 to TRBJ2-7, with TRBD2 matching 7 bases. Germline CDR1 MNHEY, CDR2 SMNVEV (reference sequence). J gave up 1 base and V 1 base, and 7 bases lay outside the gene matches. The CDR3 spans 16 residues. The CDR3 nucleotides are TGTGCCAGCAGTTTATTGGCCACTAGCGTATCCTACGAGCAGTACTTC. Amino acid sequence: CASSLLATSVSYEQYF.

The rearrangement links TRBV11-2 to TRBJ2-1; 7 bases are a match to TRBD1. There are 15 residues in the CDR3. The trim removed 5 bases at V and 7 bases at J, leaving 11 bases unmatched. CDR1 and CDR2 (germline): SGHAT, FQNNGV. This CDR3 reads CASSPTGVWRNEQFF. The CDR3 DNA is TGTGCCAGCAGCCCTACAGGGGTCTGGCGGAATGAGCAGTTCTTC.

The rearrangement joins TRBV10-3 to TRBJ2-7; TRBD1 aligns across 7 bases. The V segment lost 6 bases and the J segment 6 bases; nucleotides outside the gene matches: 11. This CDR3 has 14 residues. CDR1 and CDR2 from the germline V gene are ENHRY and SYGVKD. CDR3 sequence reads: CAISRTGQDLEQYF. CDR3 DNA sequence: TGTGCCATCAGCAGGACAGGTCAAGACCTCGAGCAGTACTTC.